The rows below give T cell receptor beta chains drawn from one sample of a study of blood T cell repertoires in COVID-19. Data came from immunoSEQ multiplex PCR; TCRdb stores just in-frame clones and leaves some out. This table has 190,000 or so clones, around 90% appearing once. Sequencing was done on a sample of PBMCs or T cells enriched from blood (not recorded which). The receptors were gathered from a woman in her twenties or thirties who had recovered from COVID-19. The CDR3 runs from the conserved cysteine through the conserved F or W. Each record gives: CDR3 length, D gene, V gene, clone size, J gene, CDR3 DNA, CDR3 protein. D genes are given only for firm matches. The listing skips clone size in some rows; elsewhere it reads once, few, many or a size class.

13,.,TRBV30,.,TRBJ1-1,TGTGCCTGGAGAAAGGAGGGTTGGTCTGGGGCTTTCTTT,CAWRKEGWSGAFF
15,TRBD2,TRBV7-9,.,TRBJ2-2,TGTGCCAGCAGCTCCCTAGCGGGGAACACCGGGGAGCTGTTTTTT,CASSSLAGNTGELFF
15,TRBD1,TRBV18,once,TRBJ2-7,TGTGCCAGCTCACCGTTCCCGGACAGGGTTTACGAGCAGTACTTC,CASSPFPDRVYEQYF
14,.,TRBV7-2,.,TRBJ2-5,TGTGCCAGCAGCCCGCCGGGACTCCCCGGGACCCAGTACTTC,CASSPPGLPGTQYF
14,.,TRBV27,.,TRBJ1-2,TGTGCCAGCAGTTTAGCGGGGGCCGGGAGTGGCTACACCTTC,CASSLAGAGSGYTF
13,.,TRBV10-3,.,TRBJ1-6,TGTGCCATCAGTGAGTTTAATAATTCACCCCTCCACTTT,CAISEFNNSPLHF
19,TRBD1,TRBV4-2,.,TRBJ1-2,TGTGCCAGCAGCCAAGGGAGTCGCAACTATGACAGGGAAGGAGGAGGCTACACCTTC,CASSQGSRNYDREGGGYTF
15,.,TRBV7-8,.,TRBJ1-2,TGTGCCAGCAGCTCCCCGGGGAGGGATAACTATGGCTACACCTTC,CASSSPGRDNYGYTF
15,.,TRBV30,.,TRBJ1-1,TGTGCCTGGAGTGTTCTACAGGGTGTGAACACTGAAGCTTTCTTT,CAWSVLQGVNTEAFF
15,.,TRBV6-2/TRBV6-3,.,TRBJ1-1,TGTGCCAGCAGTTACATGGGACTCCGGGGGACTGAAGCTTTCTTT,CASSYMGLRGTEAFF
15,.,TRBV4-1,.,TRBJ2-7,TGCGCCAGCAGCCAAGTTGCGGGACAGAGCTACGAGCAGTACTTC,CASSQVAGQSYEQYF
16,TRBD1,TRBV11-3,.,TRBJ1-6,TGTGCCAGCAGCACAGGGGGCTTCTCCTATAATTCACCCCTCCACTTT,CASSTGGFSYNSPLHF
14,.,TRBV30,.,TRBJ1-1,TGTGCCTGGAGTGTACTGCAGGGCTACACTGAAGCTTTCTTT,CAWSVLQGYTEAFF
16,.,TRBV9,once,TRBJ1-4,TGTGCCAGCAGCCCATTCGAAACTCCAACTAATGAAAAACTGTTTTTT,CASSPFETPTNEKLFF
12,.,TRBV28,few,TRBJ1-2,TGTGCCAGCAGCGGTCCCATGTCCGGCTACACCTTC,CASSGPMSGYTF
15,TRBD2,TRBV24-1,.,TRBJ2-1,TGTGCCACCAGTGACACTAGCGGGAGTAAAAATGAGCAGTTCTTC,CATSDTSGSKNEQFF
19,TRBD1,TRBV5-5,.,TRBJ2-7,TGTGCCAGCAGCCCTAAACCCGGGACAGACGTCTCCTTCCGCGTCGAGCAGTACTTC,CASSPKPGTDVSFRVEQYF
15,.,TRBV7-8,.,TRBJ1-3,TGTGCCAGCAGTTCAGATCTGCTCTCTGGAAACACCATATATTTT,CASSSDLLSGNTIYF
14,TRBD2,TRBV19,.,TRBJ2-1,TGTGCCAGTAAGATAGCGGGAGGGGGCCGCGAGCAGTTCTTC,CASKIAGGGREQFF
15,TRBD1,TRBV24-1,.,TRBJ1-2,TGTGCCACCAGCTCTCGTGCAGGGGGAAACTATGGCTACACCTTC,CATSSRAGGNYGYTF
15,TRBD2,TRBV7-9,.,TRBJ2-2,TGTGCCAGCAGTTCCTTAGCGGGGAGGATCGGGGAGCTGTTTTTT,CASSSLAGRIGELFF
13,.,TRBV7-3,.,TRBJ2-7,TGTGCCAGCAGTCCAGTGGCCGGGGTCCCTCCTTACTTC,CASSPVAGVPPYF
16,TRBD2,TRBV6-2/TRBV6-3,.,TRBJ2-7,TGTGCCAGCAGTTTCTTACCGAGCGGGAGAACCTACGAGCAGTACTTC,CASSFLPSGRTYEQYF
14,.,TRBV11-2,.,TRBJ1-6,TGTGCCAGCAGCTTAGTTGAGACTCATTCACCCCTCCACTTT,CASSLVETHSPLHF
15,TRBD1,TRBV3-1/TRBV3-2,.,TRBJ1-2,TGTGCCAGCAGCCTAGGCCGGGGACAGGGGACCGGCTACACCTTC,CASSLGRGQGTGYTF
15,TRBD2,TRBV19,.,TRBJ2-2,TGTGCCAGTAGCCTCCGGGGGGGCATCACCGGGGAGCTGTTTTTT,CASSLRGGITGELFF
14,.,TRBV14,.,TRBJ1-1,TGTGCCAGCAGCCAGGCAGGGGTCCCCACTGAAGCTTTCTTT,CASSQAGVPTEAFF
17,TRBD2,TRBV5-1,.,TRBJ2-3,TGCGCCAGCAGCTTCGGACTAGCGGGGGCTAGCACAGATACGCAGTATTTT,CASSFGLAGASTDTQYF